This T cell receptor (beta chain) was sequenced for a study of T cells in Graves' hyperthyroidism and ophthalmopathy. General study points: Most thyroid clonotypes with frequency above 0.001 were detected in blood.

Researchers took RNA transcripts and amplified the TCR beta CDR3 regions from them. HTBI primers were employed in a first-round RT-PCR of the TCR CDR3. TCRdb reanalysed the multiplex PCR reads using MiXCR and keeps one entry per CDR3 protein. The data show around 490,000 distinct CDR3 sequences, with about 20% seen just once and 47% held by the top ten. The CDR3 has 15 residues. Germline CDR1 MNHEY, CDR2 SVGAGI. Trimming took off 6 bases at V and 3 bases at J, with 14 bases between the two ends. As to this clonotype: What it binds is not known.

This receptor was taken from a man aged 40-49 years with Graves' ophthalmopathy. The sample taken for sequencing was blood. The chain combines TRBV6-5 with TRBJ1-4, with a weak D call TRBD1 (5 bases). The CDR3 sequence is CASREGAGSNEKLFF. In DNA form, the CDR3 reads TGTGCCAGCAGGGAAGGGGCTGGGTCTAATGAAAAACTGTTTTTT.